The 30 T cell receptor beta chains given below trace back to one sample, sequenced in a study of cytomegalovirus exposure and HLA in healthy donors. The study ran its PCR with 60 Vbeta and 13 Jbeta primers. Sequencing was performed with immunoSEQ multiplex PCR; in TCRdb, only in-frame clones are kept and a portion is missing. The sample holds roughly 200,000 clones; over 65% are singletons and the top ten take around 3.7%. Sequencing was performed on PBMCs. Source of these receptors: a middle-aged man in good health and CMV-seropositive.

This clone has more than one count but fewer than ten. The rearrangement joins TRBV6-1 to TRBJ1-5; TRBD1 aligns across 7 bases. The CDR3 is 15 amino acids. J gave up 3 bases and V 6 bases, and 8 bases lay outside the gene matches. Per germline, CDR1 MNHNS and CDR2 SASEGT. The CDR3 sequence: CASRDTGAFNQPQHF. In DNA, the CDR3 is TGTGCCAGCAGGGATACAGGGGCCTTCAATCAGCCCCAGCATTTT.

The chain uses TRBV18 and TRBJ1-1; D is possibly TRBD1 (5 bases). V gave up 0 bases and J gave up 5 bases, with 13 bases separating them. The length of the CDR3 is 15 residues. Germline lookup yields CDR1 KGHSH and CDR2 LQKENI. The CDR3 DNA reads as TGTGCCAGCTCACCACCGGGAGGGGAGGGTACTGAAGCTTTCTTT. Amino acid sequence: CASSPPGGEGTEAFF.

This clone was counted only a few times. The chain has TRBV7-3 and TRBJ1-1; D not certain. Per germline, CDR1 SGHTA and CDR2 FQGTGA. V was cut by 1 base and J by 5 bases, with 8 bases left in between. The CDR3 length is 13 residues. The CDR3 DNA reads TGTGCCAGCAGCTTAAATGCGGAAACTGAAGCTTTCTTT. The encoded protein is CASSLNAETEAFF. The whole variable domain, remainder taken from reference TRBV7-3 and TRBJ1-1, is GAGVSQTPSNKVTEKGKYVELRCDPISGHTALYWYRQSLGQGPEFLIYFQGTGAADDSGLPNDRFFAVRPEGSVSTLKIQRTERGDSAVYLCASSLNAETEAFFGQGTRLTVV.

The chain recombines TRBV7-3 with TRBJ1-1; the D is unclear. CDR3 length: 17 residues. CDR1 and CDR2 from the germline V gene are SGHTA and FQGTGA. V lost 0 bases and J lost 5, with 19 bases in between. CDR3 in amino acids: CASSLTPSQRGLTEAFF. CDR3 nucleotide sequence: TGTGCCAGCAGCTTAACCCCCTCTCAGCGGGGTTTGACTGAAGCTTTCTTT.

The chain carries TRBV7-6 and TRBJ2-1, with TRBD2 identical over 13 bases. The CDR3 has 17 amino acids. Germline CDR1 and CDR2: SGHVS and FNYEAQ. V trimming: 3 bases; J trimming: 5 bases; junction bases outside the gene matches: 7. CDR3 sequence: CASSFRRLAGGDNEQFF. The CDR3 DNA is TGTGCCAGCAGCTTCAGGCGACTAGCGGGAGGTGACAATGAGCAGTTCTTC.

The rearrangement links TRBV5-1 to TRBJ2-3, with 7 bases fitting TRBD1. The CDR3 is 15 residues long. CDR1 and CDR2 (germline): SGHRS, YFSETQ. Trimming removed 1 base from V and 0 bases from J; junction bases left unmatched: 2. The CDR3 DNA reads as TGCGCCAGCAGCTTGCCGGGACAGAGCACAGATACGCAGTATTTT. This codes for CASSLPGQSTDTQYF.

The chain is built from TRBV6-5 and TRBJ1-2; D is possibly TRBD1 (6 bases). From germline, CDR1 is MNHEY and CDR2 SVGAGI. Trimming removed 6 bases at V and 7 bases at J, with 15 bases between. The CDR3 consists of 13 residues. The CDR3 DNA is TGTGCCAGCAGAGGGGACACCCTGGGTGGCTACACCTTC. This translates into CASRGDTLGGYTF.

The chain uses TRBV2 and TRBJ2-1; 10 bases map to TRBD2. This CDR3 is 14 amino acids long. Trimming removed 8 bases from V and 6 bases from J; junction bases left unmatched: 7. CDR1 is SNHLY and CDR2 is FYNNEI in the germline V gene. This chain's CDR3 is CASGSGGYPNEQFF. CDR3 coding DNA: TGTGCCAGCGGTAGCGGGGGGTACCCCAATGAGCAGTTCTTC.

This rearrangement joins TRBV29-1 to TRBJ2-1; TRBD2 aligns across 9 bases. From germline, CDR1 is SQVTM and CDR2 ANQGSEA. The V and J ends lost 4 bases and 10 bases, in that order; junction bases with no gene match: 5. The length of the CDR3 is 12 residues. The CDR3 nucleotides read TGCAGCGTTGTAGAGCGGGAGGCGGAGCAGTTCTTC. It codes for CSVVEREAEQFF.

Here the CDR3 DNA reads TGTGCCAGCAGCTTAGAGCCTAGCGGGACCGGGGAGCTGTTTTTT. It codes for CASSLEPSGTGELFF. This chain links TRBV7-6 with TRBJ2-2, with TRBD2 identical over 8 bases. The germline V gene encodes CDR1 SGHVS and CDR2 FNYEAQ. Germline trimming cut 1 base from V and 5 bases from J; bases unmatched to any gene: 3. The CDR3 is made up of 15 amino acids.

The CDR3, as DNA: TGTGCCAGCAGCTGGAGGGGTAGGTCTTATACGCAGTATTTT. Residues: CASSWRGRSYTQYF. The gene calls are TRBV5-6 and TRBJ2-3; D possibly corresponds to TRBD2 (6 bases). V was shortened by 3 bases and J by 7 bases, with 15 bases between the two germline ends. Germline assignment: CDR1 SGHDT and CDR2 YYEEEE. This CDR3 region has 14 residues.

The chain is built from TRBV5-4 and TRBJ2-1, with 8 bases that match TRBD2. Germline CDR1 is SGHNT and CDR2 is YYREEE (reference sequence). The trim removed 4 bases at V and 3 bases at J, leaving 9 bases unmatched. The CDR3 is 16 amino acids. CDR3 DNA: TGTGCCAGCAGCCCCCCGGGACTAGGGCTCTACAATGAGCAGTTCTTC. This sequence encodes CASSPPGLGLYNEQFF.

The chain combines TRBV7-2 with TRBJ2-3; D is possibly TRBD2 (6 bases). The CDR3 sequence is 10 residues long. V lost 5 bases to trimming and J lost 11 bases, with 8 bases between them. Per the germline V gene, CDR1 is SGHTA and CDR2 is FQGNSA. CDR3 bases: TGTGCCAGCAGCCAGCGGGTGCAGTATTTT. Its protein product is CASSQRVQYF. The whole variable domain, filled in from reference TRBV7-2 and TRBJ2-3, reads GAGVSQSPSNKVTEKGKDVELRCDPISGHTALYWYRQSLGQGLEFLIYFQGNSAPDKSGLPSDRFSAERTGGSVSTLTIQRTQQEDSAVYLCASSQRVQYFGPGTRLTVL.

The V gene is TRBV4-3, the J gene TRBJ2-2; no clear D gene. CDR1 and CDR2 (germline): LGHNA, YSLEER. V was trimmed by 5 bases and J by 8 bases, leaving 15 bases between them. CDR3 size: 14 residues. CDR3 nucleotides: TGCGCCAGCAGCGAAGCTTCGGGTTTAGGGGAGCTGTTTTTT. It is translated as CASSEASGLGELFF.

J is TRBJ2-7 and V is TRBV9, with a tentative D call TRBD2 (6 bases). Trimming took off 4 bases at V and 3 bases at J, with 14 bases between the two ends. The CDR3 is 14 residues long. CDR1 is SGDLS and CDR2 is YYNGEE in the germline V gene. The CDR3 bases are TGTGCCAGCAGCCCCCAGCGGGCTGGCTACGAGCAGTACTTC. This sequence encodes CASSPQRAGYEQYF.

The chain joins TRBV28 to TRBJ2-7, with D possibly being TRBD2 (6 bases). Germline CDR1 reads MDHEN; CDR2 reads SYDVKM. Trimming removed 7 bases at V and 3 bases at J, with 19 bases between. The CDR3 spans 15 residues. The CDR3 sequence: CASTAEASVNYEQYF. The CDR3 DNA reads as TGTGCCAGCACCGCGGAGGCTAGCGTCAACTACGAGCAGTACTTC. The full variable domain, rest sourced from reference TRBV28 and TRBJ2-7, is DVKVTQSSRYLVKRTGEKVFLECVQDMDHENMFWYRQDPGLGLRLIYFSYDVKMKEKGDIPEGYSVSREKKERFSLILESASTNQTSMYLCASTAEASVNYEQYFGPGTRLTVT.

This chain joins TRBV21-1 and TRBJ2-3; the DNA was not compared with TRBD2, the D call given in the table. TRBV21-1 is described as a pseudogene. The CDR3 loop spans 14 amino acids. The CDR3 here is CASSGEGSADTQYF. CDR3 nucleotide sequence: TGTGCCAGCAGTGGGGAGGGATCGGCAGATACGCAGTATTTT.

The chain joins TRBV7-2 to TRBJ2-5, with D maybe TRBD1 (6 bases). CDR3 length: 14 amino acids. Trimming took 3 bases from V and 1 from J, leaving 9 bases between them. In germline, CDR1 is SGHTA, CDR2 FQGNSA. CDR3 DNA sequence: TGTGCCAGCAGCTTCCGACAGGCCCAAGAGACCCAGTACTTC. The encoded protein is CASSFRQAQETQYF.

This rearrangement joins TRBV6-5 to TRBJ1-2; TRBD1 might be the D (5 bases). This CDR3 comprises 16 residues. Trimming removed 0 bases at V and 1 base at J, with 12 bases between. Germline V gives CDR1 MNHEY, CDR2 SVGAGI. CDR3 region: CASSYSARTLNYGYTF. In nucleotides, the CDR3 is TGTGCCAGCAGTTACTCCGCCCGGACACTTAACTATGGCTACACCTTC.

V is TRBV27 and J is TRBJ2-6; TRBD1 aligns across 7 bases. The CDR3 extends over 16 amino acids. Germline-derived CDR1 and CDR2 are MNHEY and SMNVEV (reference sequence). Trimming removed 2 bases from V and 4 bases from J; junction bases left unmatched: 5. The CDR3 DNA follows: TGTGCCAGCAGTTTAGAGACAGGGATCGGGGCCAACGTCCTGACTTTC. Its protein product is CASSLETGIGANVLTF.

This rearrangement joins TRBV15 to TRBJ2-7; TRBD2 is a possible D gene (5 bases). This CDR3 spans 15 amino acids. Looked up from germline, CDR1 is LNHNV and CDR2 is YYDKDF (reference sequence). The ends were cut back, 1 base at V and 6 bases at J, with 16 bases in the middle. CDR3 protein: CATSRAREGSGEQYF. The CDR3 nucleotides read TGTGCCACCAGCAGAGCACGTGAGGGTTCCGGCGAGCAGTACTTC.

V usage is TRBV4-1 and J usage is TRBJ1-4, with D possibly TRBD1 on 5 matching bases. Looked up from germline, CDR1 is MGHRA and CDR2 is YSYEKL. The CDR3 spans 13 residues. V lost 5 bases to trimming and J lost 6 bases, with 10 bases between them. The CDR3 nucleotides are TGCGCCAGCAGCTCCCGACAGTATGAAAAACTGTTTTTT. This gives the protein CASSSRQYEKLFF.

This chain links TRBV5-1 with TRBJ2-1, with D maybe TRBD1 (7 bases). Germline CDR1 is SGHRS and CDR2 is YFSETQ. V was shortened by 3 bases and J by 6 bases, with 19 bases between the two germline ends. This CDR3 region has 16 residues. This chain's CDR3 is CASSSRDRSYPNEQFF. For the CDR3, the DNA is TGCGCCAGCAGCTCGCGGGACAGATCTTACCCCAATGAGCAGTTCTTC. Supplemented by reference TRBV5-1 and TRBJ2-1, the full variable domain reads KAGVTQTPRYLIKTRGQQVTLSCSPISGHRSVSWYQQTPGQGLQFLFEYFSETQRNKGNFPGRFSGRQFSNSRSEMNVSTLELGDSALYLCASSSRDRSYPNEQFFGPGTRLTVL.

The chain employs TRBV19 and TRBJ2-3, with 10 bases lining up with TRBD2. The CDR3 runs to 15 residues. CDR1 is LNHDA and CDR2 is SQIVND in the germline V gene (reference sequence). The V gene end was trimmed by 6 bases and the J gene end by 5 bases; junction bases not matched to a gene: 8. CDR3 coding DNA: TGTGCCAGTAGGCCCGGGGTAGCGGGGGGAGATACGCAGTATTTT. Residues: CASRPGVAGGDTQYF. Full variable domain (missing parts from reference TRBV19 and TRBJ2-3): DGGITQSPKYLFRKEGQNVTLSCEQNLNHDAMYWYRQDPGQGLRLIYYSQIVNDFQKGDIAEGYSVSREKKESFPLTVTSAQKNPTAFYLCASRPGVAGGDTQYFGPGTRLTVL.

Here the CDR3 reads CASSRDTDTQYF. CDR3 nucleotide sequence: TGTGCCAGCAGTAGAGACACAGATACGCAGTATTTT. This chain links TRBV6-5 with TRBJ2-3, with D hard to call. Germline V gene data show CDR1 as MNHEY and CDR2 as SVGAGI. The CDR3 is made up of 12 amino acids. The V end lost 5 bases, the J end lost 2 bases, and 5 bases lay between the germline ends.

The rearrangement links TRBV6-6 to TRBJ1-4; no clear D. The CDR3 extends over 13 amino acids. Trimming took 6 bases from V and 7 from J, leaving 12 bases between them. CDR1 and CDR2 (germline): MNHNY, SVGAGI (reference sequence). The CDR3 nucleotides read TGTGCCAGCAGGTTTCGGGTTTCTGAAAAACTGTTTTTT. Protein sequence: CASRFRVSEKLFF.

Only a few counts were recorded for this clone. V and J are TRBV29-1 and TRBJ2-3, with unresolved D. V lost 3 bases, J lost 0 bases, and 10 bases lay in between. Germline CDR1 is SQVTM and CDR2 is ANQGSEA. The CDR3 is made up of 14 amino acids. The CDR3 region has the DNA TGCAGCGTTGATGTTCGAGATAGCACAGATACGCAGTATTTT. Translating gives CSVDVRDSTDTQYF.

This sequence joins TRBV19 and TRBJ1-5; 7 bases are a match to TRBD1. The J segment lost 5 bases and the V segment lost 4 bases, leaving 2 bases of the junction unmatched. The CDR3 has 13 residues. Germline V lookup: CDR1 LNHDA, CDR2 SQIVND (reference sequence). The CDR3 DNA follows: TGTGCCAGTAGTAAGCAGGGGGATCAGCCCCAGCATTTT. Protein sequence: CASSKQGDQPQHF.

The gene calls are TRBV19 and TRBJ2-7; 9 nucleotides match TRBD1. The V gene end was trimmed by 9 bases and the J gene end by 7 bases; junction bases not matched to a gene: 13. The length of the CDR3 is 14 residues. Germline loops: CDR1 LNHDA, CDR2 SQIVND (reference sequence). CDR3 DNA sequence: TGTGCCAGCCGGACAGGGGCAGGGGCTGGAGAGCAGTACTTC. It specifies CASRTGAGAGEQYF.

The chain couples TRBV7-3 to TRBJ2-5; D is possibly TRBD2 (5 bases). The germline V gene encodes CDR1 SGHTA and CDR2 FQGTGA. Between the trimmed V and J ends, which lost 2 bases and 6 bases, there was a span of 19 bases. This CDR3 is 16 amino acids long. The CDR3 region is CASSLGPAGSRKTQYF. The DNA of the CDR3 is TGTGCCAGCAGCTTAGGTCCCGCGGGCAGCAGGAAGACCCAGTACTTC.